The table lists the clone carrying this T cell receptor (beta chain) with a few counts. This record belongs to a study of blood T cell repertoires in COVID-19. Study context: Donors in Cohort 3 counted as recovered after two negative PCRs, clearance, or symptom resolution.

The participants were between about 18 and 90 years old and came from 24 US areas. Each participant's cohort was designated according to participant-reported clinical history. Per the original methods: For nucleated cells, counts were estimated from reference gene primer amplification. Method: immunoSEQ multiplex PCR; TCRdb's copy keeps in-frame clones and lacks some. V and J calls and clone size are copied from that table; D and trimming were computed from the DNA. The profile shows a few hundred thousand clones, around 90% of them singletons. V shed 5 bases, J shed 5 bases, and the junction held 15 bases outside the gene matches. Germline V gene data show CDR1 as MNHEY and CDR2 as SMNVEV (reference sequence). The CDR3 covers 19 residues.

Sequencing was performed on PBMCs or T cells enriched from blood (not recorded which). The TCR was taken from an older woman in a cohort exposed to, infected with or recovered from COVID-19 (not recorded which). The gene calls are TRBV27 and TRBJ2-1, with TRBD2 matching over 13 bases. CDR3 loop: CASSPGWGLAGQANNEQFF. Here the CDR3 DNA reads TGTGCCAGCAGTCCAGGGTGGGGACTAGCGGGACAAGCCAACAATGAGCAGTTCTTC.